These 10 T cell receptor beta chains share one sample of origin, sequenced in a study of T cells expressing NK-cell markers. TCRdb reworked the 5' RACE reads into one entry per CDR3 protein, no DNA. This repertoire includes 300,000 to 450,000 distinct CDR3 sequences. Sequences were obtained from blood T cells: a sorted CD56 or NKG2C T cell subset, CD4+ or CD8+ T cells, or bulk PBMC T cells (not recorded which). These receptors all come from a man aged 18-75 years in good health.

V and J are TRBV5-1 and TRBJ2-2; no DNA is available, so the TRBD1 call from TCRdb remains unchecked. This CDR3 is built from 16 residues. Germline assignment: CDR1 SGHRS and CDR2 YFSETQ. The CDR3: CASSPGTGVNTGELFF. The full variable domain, its missing parts supplied by reference TRBV5-1 and TRBJ2-2, is KAGVTQTPRYLIKTRGQQVTLSCSPISGHRSVSWYQQTPGQGLQFLFEYFSETQRNKGNFPGRFSGRQFSNSRSEMNVSTLELGDSALYLCASSPGTGVNTGELFFGEGSRLTVL.

This chain connects TRBV5-1 to TRBJ1-1. Germline CDR1 is SGHRS and CDR2 is YFSETQ. CDR3 length equals 13 residues. Here the CDR3 reads CASSLLGEVEAFF.

The chain joins TRBV5-1 to TRBJ2-5; TCRdb indicates TRBD2, and absent DNA this call remains unverified. This CDR3 region has 17 residues. CDR1 is SGHRS and CDR2 is YFSETQ in the germline V gene. Here the CDR3 reads CASSLSGSRPYQETQYF. Looking up the rest from reference TRBV5-1 and TRBJ2-5 gives the full variable domain: KAGVTQTPRYLIKTRGQQVTLSCSPISGHRSVSWYQQTPGQGLQFLFEYFSETQRNKGNFPGRFSGRQFSNSRSEMNVSTLELGDSALYLCASSLSGSRPYQETQYFGPGTRLLVL.

The chain joins TRBV9 to TRBJ2-7; there is no DNA to check the TCRdb D call of TRBD1. The CDR3 contains 14 residues. The germline V gene encodes CDR1 SGDLS and CDR2 YYNGEE. CDR3 in amino acids: CASSVRGGPEEQYF.

The chain is built from TRBV3-1 and TRBJ1-6. The germline V gene encodes CDR1 LGHDT and CDR2 YNNKEL (reference sequence). The CDR3 is 15 amino acids. This CDR3 is CASSQGSQTNSPLHF.

J is TRBJ2-1 and V is TRBV24-1; absent DNA, TCRdb's TRBD2 call cannot be checked. Germline V gene lookup returns CDR1 KGHDR and CDR2 SFDVKD. This CDR3 spans 14 amino acids. CDR3 region: CATSNAGTRVEQFF.

This chain links TRBV6-1 with TRBJ1-2; the D gene TCRdb calls, TRBD1, cannot be checked with no DNA. This CDR3 is built from 18 residues. Germline V gene data show CDR1 as MNHNS and CDR2 as SASEGT. CDR3 residues: CASSSPPNRDRVASGYTF.

The chain's CDR3 is CASSYHGTSGSFTDTQYF. The rearrangement uses TRBV6-2 or TRBV6-3 and TRBJ2-3; the TCRdb call, TRBD2, lacks DNA for checking. Germline CDR1 is MNHEY and CDR2 is SVGEGT. This CDR3 is built from 18 residues.

The rearrangement uses TRBV12-5 and TRBJ1-1; TCRdb gives TRBD1 as the D gene, but with no DNA this cannot be confirmed. The CDR3 runs 18 residues. The germline gives CDR1 LGHNT, CDR2 FRNRAP. This CDR3 reads CASSTLPGHVTQNTEAFF.

The chain carries TRBV7-2 and TRBJ2-3; the D call from TCRdb, TRBD1, cannot be confirmed without DNA. The CDR3 length is 17 residues. Germline-derived CDR1 and CDR2 are SGHTA and FQGNSA. Here the CDR3 reads CASSLARGGGNTDTQYF.